Following are 11 T cell receptor beta chains from one sample sequenced in a study of early T cells in non-severe SARS-CoV-2 infection. TCRdb re-derived calls from the 5' RACE reads in MiXCR, one entry per CDR3 protein. The sample shows about 69,000 distinct CDR3 sequences, more than 3.5% of them seen only once. The specimen comprised whole blood, sampled at baseline. Receptors originate from an adult who was a healthcare worker with PCR-confirmed SARS-CoV-2 infection or an uninfected control (not recorded which). The donor label of this sample is uncertain.

This sequence joins TRBV9 and TRBJ2-5; 7 bases match TRBD2. V lost 3 bases, J lost 3 bases, and 14 bases stayed unmatched. Germline V gene sequence: CDR1 SGDLS, CDR2 YYNGEE. The CDR3 is 17 amino acids. In nucleotides, the CDR3 is TGTGCCAGCAGCGAGGAAAAAGTGGGACTAAAAAAAGAGACCCAGTACTTC. It codes for CASSEEKVGLKKETQYF.

At least ten counts were recorded for this clonotype. V usage is TRBV6-1 and J usage is TRBJ1-1; D is undetermined. CDR3 size: 14 residues. The V and J ends lost 1 base and 1 base respectively, with 7 bases between them. The germline V gene encodes CDR1 MNHNS and CDR2 SASEGT. CDR3: CASSEVGRNTEAFF. Here the CDR3 DNA reads TGTGCCAGCAGTGAAGTGGGCAGGAACACTGAAGCTTTCTTT.

The chain is built from TRBV11-2 and TRBJ1-4, with 8 bases matching TRBD1. CDR1 SGHAT and CDR2 FQNNGV come from the germline V gene. V shed 4 bases and J 5 bases; nucleotides not matched to a gene: 3. CDR3 length equals 14 residues. The chain's CDR3 is CASSSGQGNEKLFF. In nucleotides, the CDR3 is TGTGCCAGCAGCTCCGGACAGGGAAATGAAAAACTGTTTTTT.

The table lists this clonotype with a few counts. The chain couples TRBV9 to TRBJ2-2; D may be TRBD1 (6 bases). Per the germline V gene, CDR1 is SGDLS and CDR2 is YYNGEE. V lost 3 bases and J 5 bases, leaving 11 bases between the germline ends. The CDR3 loop spans 14 amino acids. DNA for the CDR3: TGTGCCAGCAGCGGGGGGCAGAGGACCGGGGAGCTGTTTTTT. As protein: CASSGGQRTGELFF.

CDR3 nucleotide sequence: TGCAGTGCTAAGGGGGACTACGAGCAGTACTTC. This translates into CSAKGDYEQYF. This sequence joins TRBV20-1 and TRBJ2-7, with a tentative D call TRBD1 (6 bases). Deletions cut 4 bases from V and 3 bases from J, with 7 bases between. The CDR3 length is 11 residues. The germline gives CDR1 DFQATT, CDR2 SNEGSKA (reference sequence).

This clonotype was picked up many times. This chain links TRBV6-6 with TRBJ2-3; D not certain. The CDR3 has 11 amino acids. Trimming left V 2 bases short and J 4 bases short, with 1 base between. CDR1 is MNHNY and CDR2 is SVGAGI in the germline V gene (reference sequence). CDR3 protein: CASSYPDTQYF. The CDR3 DNA is TGTGCCAGCAGTTACCCAGATACGCAGTATTTT.

The rearrangement joins TRBV6-2 or TRBV6-3 to TRBJ2-1; 9 bases line up with TRBD2. With V trimmed by 7 bases and J by 6 bases, 13 bases remained unmatched. The CDR3 consists of 16 residues. Germline values: CDR1 MNHEY, CDR2 SVGEGT. The CDR3 bases are TGTGCCAGCAAGACATCATGGCTAGCGGGGATCAATGAGCAGTTCTTC. Translated, it gives CASKTSWLAGINEQFF.

The chain uses TRBV11-2 and TRBJ2-7; 11 bases are a match to TRBD2. From germline, CDR1 is SGHAT and CDR2 FQNNGV. V was pared by 5 bases and J by 1 base, with 7 bases of the junction left unmatched. CDR3 length: 16 residues. CDR3 protein: CASSPRTSGPSYEQYF. The CDR3 nucleotides are TGTGCCAGCAGCCCGCGGACTAGCGGGCCTTCCTACGAGCAGTACTTC.

This clonotype was picked up many times. Written as DNA, the CDR3 is TGTGCCATCAGCGGGACAGGTGACTACGAGCAGTACTTC. Its protein is CAISGTGDYEQYF. This sequence joins TRBV10-3 and TRBJ2-7; 8 bases match TRBD1. Germline-derived CDR1 and CDR2 are ENHRY and SYGVKD. The J segment lost 3 bases and the V segment lost 6 bases, leaving 4 bases of the junction unmatched. The CDR3 contains 13 residues.

This clonotype was recorded a few times. The chain has TRBV21-1 and TRBJ2-2; the D call TRBD1 from the table was never checked on the DNA. TRBV21-1 is designated a pseudogene. CDR3 length equals 18 residues. The CDR3 is CASSRGFGSPTNTGELFF. In nucleotides, the CDR3 is TGTGCCAGCAGTAGGGGGTTCGGTTCCCCTACGAACACCGGGGAGCTGTTTTTT.

V gene TRBV12-5 combines with J gene TRBJ1-1; D unresolved. V lost 7 bases and J lost 7, with 13 bases in between. The length of the CDR3 is 12 residues. Germline V gives CDR1 LGHNT, CDR2 FRNRAP. CDR3 bases: TGTGCTAGTGCCGGATTGGTAGGTGAAGCTTTCTTT. Translated: CASAGLVGEAFF.